The table lists the clone carrying this TCR beta chain with a count of one. These data come from a study of blood T cell repertoires in COVID-19. Sequenced by immunoSEQ multiplex PCR; TCRdb stores in-frame clones only, minus some. This sample has 140,000 to 150,000 clones, with roughly 84% found just once. Germline assignment: CDR1 LNHDA and CDR2 SQIVND (reference sequence). Trimming shortened V by 2 bases and J by 2 bases, and 10 bases separated the two germline ends. The CDR3 extends over 14 amino acids. Sequencing was done on a sample of PBMCs or T cells enriched from blood (not recorded which). The chain is built from TRBV19 and TRBJ2-7; D is undetermined. The receptor's source is a woman aged 50 to 60 who had been exposed to COVID-19. CDR3 coding DNA: TGTGCCAGTAGTATATCAGGATGGGCCTACGAGCAGTACTTC. Translating gives CASSISGWAYEQYF.